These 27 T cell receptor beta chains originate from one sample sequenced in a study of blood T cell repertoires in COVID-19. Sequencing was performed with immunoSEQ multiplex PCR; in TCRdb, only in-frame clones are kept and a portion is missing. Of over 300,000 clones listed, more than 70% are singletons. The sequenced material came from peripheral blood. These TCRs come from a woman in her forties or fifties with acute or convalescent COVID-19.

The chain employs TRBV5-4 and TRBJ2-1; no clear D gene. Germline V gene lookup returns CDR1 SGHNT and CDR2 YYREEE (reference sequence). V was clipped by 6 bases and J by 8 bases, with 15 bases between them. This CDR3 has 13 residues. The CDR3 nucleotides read TGTGCCAGCACGAAGCGCACTCCCCATGAGCAGTTCTTC. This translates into CASTKRTPHEQFF.

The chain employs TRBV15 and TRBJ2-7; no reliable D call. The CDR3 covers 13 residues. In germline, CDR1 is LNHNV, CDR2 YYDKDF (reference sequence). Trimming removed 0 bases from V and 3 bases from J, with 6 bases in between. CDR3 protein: CATSREPGYEQYV. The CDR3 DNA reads TGTGCCACCAGCAGAGAGCCAGGCTACGAGCAGTACGTC.

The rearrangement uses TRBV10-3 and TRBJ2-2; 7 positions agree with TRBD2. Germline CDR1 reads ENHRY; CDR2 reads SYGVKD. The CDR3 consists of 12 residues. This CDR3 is CAADGGAGELFF. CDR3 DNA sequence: TGTGCGGCGGATGGGGGGGCCGGGGAGCTGTTTTTT.

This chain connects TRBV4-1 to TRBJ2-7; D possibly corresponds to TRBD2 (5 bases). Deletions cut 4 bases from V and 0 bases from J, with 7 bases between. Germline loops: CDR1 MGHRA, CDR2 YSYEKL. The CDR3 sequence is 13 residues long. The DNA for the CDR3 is TGCGCCAGCAGCCCCGGGGACTCCTACGAGCAGTACGTC. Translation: CASSPGDSYEQYV.

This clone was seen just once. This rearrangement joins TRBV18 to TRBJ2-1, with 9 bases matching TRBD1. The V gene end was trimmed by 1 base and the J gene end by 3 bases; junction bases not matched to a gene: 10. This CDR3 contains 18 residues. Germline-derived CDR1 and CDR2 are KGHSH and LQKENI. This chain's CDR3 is CASSPQNTGQGYYNEQFF. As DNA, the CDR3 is TGTGCCAGCTCACCACAAAATACGGGACAGGGCTACTACAATGAGCAGTTCTTC.

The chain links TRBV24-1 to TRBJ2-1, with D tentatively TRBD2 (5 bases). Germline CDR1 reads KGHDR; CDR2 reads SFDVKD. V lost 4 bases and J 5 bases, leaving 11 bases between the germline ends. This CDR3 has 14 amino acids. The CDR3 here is CATSEAGLDNEQFF. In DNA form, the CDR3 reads TGTGCCACCAGTGAGGCGGGTCTAGACAATGAGCAGTTCTTC.

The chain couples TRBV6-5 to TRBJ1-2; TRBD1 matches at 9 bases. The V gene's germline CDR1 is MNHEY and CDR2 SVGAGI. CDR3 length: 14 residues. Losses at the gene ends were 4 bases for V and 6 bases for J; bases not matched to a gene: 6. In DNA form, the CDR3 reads TGTGCCAGCAGTTGGAGGGGACAGGGCAATGGCTACACCTTC. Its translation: CASSWRGQGNGYTF.

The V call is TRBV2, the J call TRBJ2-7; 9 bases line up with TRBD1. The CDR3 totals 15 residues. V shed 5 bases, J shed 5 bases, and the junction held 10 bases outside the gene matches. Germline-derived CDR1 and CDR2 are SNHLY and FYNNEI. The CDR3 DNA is TGTGCCAGCAGTCCTACAGGGGGCGTTCAAAACGAGCAGTACGTC. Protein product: CASSPTGGVQNEQYV.

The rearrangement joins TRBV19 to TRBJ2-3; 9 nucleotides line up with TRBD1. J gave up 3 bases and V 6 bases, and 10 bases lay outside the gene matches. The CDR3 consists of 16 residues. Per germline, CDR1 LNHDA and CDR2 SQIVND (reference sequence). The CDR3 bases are TGTGCCAGTAGCTATACGGGACAGGGAGATACAGATACGCAGTATTTT. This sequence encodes CASSYTGQGDTDTQYF.

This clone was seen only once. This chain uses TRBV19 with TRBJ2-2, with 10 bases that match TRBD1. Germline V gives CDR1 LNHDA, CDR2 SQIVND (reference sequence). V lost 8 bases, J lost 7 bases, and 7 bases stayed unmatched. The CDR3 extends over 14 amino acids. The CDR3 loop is CASVTGGIGGELFF. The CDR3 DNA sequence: TGTGCCAGTGTGACAGGGGGCATAGGCGGGGAGCTGTTTTTT.

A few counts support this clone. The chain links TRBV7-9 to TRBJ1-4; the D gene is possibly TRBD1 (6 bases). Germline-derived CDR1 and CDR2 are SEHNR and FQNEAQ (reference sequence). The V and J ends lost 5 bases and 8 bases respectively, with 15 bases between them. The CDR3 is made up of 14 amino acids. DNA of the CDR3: TGTGCCAGCAGCAGAACAGGGACGGGAGAAAAACTGTTTTTT. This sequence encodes CASSRTGTGEKLFF.

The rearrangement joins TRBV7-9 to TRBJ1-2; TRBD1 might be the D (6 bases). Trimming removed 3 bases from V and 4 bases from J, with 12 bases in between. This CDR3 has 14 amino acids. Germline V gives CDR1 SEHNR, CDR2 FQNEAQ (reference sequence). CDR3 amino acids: CASSFEGGGYGYTF. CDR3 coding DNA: TGTGCCAGCAGCTTTGAGGGAGGGGGCTATGGCTACACCTTC.

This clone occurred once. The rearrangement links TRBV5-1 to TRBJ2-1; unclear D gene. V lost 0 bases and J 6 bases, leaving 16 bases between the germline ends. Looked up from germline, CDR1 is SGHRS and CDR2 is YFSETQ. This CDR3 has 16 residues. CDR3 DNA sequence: TGCGCCAGCAGCTTGGCAGGCACCTCTATCCGCAATGAGCAGTTCTTC. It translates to CASSLAGTSIRNEQFF. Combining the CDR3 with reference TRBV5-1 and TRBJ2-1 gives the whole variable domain KAGVTQTPRYLIKTRGQQVTLSCSPISGHRSVSWYQQTPGQGLQFLFEYFSETQRNKGNFPGRFSGRQFSNSRSEMNVSTLELGDSALYLCASSLAGTSIRNEQFFGPGTRLTVL.

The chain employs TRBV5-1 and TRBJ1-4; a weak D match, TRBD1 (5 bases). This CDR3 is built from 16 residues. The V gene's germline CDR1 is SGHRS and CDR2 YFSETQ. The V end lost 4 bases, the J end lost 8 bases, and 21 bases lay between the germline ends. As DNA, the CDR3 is TGCGCCAGCAGCACCGACATTTTCGGGACTGGAGAAAAACTGTTTTTT. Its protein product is CASSTDIFGTGEKLFF.

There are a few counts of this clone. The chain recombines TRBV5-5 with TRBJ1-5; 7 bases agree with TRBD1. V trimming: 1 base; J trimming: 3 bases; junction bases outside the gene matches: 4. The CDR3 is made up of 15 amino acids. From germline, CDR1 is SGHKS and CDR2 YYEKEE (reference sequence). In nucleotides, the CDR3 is TGTGCCAGCAGCTTGTCGACAGGGTTCAATCAGCCCCAGCATTTT. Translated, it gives CASSLSTGFNQPQHF. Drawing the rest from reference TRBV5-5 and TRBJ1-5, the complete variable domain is DAGVTQSPTHLIKTRGQQVTLRCSPISGHKSVSWYQQVLGQGPQFIFQYYEKEERGRGNFPDRFSARQFPNYSSELNVNALLLGDSALYLCASSLSTGFNQPQHFGDGTRLSIL.

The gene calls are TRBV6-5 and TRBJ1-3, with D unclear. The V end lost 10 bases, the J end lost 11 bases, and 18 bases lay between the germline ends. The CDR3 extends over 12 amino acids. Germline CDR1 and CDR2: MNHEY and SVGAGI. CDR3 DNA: TGTGCCACCGAATTTTCAGGCGTAGCCATATATTTT. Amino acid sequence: CATEFSGVAIYF.

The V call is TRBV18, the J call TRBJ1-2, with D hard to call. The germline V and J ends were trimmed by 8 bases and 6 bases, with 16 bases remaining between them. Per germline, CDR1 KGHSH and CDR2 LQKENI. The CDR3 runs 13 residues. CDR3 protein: CASGGLSGDGYTF. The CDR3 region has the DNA TGTGCCAGCGGAGGCTTGTCAGGTGATGGCTACACCTTC.

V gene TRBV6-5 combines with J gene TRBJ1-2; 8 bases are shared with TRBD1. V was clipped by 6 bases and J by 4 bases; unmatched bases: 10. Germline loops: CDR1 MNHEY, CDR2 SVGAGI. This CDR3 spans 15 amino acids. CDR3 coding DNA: TGTGCCAGCAGAGACCCCCGGGACAGGAGCTATGGCTACACCTTC. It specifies CASRDPRDRSYGYTF.

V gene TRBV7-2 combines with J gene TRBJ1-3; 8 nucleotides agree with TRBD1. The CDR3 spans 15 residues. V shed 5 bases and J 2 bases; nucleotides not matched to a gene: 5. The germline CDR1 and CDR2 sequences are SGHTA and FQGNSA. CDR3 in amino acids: CASSPFRGPGNTIYF. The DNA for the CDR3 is TGTGCCAGCAGCCCGTTCAGGGGGCCTGGAAACACCATATATTTT. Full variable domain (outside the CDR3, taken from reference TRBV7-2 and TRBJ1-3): GAGVSQSPSNKVTEKGKDVELRCDPISGHTALYWYRQSLGQGLEFLIYFQGNSAPDKSGLPSDRFSAERTGGSVSTLTIQRTQQEDSAVYLCASSPFRGPGNTIYFGEGSWLTVV.

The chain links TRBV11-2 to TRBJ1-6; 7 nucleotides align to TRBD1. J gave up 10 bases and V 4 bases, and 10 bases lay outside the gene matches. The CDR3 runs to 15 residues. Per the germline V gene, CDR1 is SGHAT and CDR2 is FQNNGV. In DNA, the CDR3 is TGTGCCAGCAGCTGGGGGCACAGGGGACTGTCACCCCTCCACTTT. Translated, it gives CASSWGHRGLSPLHF.

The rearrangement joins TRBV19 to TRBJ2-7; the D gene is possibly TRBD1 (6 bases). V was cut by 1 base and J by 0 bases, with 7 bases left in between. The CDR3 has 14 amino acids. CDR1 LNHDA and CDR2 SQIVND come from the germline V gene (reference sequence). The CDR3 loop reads CASSIGQDSYEQYF. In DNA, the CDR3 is TGTGCCAGTAGTATAGGACAGGACTCCTACGAGCAGTACTTC.

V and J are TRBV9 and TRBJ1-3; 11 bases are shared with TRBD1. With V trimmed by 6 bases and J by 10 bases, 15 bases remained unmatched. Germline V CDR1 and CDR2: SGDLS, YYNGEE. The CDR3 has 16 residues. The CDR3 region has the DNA TGTGCCAGCAACGGTCGAGGACAGGGGGCGGTTGGGACCATATATTTT. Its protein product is CASNGRGQGAVGTIYF.

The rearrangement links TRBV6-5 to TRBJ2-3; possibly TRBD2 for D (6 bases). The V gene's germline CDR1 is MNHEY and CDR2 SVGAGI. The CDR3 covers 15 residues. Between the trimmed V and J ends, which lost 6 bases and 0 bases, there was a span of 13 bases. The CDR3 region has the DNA TGTGCCAGCAGCTACCTTAGCGGCAGCACAGATACGCAGTATTTT. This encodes CASSYLSGSTDTQYF.

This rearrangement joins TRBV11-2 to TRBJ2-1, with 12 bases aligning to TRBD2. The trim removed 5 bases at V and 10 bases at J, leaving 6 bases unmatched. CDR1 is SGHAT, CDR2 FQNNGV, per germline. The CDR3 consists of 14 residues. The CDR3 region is CASSPTGTSGEQFF. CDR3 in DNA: TGTGCCAGCAGCCCCACCGGGACTAGCGGGGAGCAGTTCTTC.

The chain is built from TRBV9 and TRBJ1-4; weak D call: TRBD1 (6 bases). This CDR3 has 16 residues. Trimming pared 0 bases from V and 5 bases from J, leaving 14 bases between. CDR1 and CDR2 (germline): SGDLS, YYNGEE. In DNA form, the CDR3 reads TGTGCCAGCAGCGTAGGCCCCGGACAGCCGAATGAAAAACTGTTTTTT. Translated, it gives CASSVGPGQPNEKLFF.

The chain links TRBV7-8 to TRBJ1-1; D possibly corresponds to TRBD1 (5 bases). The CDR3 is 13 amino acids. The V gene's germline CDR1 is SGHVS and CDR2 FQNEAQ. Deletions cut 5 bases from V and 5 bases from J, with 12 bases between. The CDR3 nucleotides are TGTGCCAGCAGCCCCGGGACTTATACTGAAGCTTTCTTT. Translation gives CASSPGTYTEAFF.

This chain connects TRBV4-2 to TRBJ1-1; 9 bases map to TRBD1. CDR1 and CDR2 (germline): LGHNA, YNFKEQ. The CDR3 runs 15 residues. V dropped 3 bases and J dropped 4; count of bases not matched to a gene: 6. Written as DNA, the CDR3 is TGTGCCAGCAGCCAGGGGGACAGGGACGGCACTGAAGCTTTCTTT. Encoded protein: CASSQGDRDGTEAFF.